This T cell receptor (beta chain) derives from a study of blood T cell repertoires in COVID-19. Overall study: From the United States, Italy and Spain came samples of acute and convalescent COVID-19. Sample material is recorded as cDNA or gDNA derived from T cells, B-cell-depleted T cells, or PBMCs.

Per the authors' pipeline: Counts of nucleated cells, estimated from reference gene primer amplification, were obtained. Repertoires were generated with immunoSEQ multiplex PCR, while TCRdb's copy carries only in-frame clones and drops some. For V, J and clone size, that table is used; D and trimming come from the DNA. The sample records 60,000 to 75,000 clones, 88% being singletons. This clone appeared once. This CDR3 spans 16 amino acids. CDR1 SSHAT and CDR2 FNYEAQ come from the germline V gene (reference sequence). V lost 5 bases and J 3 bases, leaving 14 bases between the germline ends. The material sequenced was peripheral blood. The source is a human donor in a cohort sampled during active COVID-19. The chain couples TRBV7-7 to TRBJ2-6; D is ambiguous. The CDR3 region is CASSPSRYSGANVLTF. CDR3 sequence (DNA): TGTGCCAGCAGCCCCTCCCGGTACAGTGGGGCCAACGTCCTGACTTTC.